The clone carrying this T cell receptor (beta chain) came up a few times. What it recognizes is unknown. The sample comes from a study of PD-1 blockade in classical Hodgkin lymphoma. Study context: Patients had nivolumab dosed at 3 mg/kg, delivered intravenously every 2 weeks.

This CDR3 contains 11 residues. Trimming shortened V by 5 bases and J by 8 bases, and 12 bases separated the two germline ends. The germline CDR1 and CDR2 sequences are GTSNPN and SVGIG (reference sequence). General study points: Patients excluded were those beginning nivolumab under 1 year after ASCT. Possible causes of repertoire differences, disease activity or prior therapy, remain undefined. Healthy donors were reported to have higher baseline TCR diversity than newly diagnosed patients.

Relapses following autologous stem cell transplantation were seen in all patients, with brentuximab vedotin exposure varying. The method was immunoSEQ multiplex PCR; TCRdb's version includes in-frame clones alone and lacks a portion of them. The repertoire has about 40,000 clones, approximately 78% of them found once; the top ten carry roughly 12%. The origin of this receptor is a human donor with classical Hodgkin lymphoma. This rearrangement joins TRBV30 to TRBJ1-2; D gene uncertain. The material was peripheral blood mononuclear cells (PBMCs), obtained at baseline. The chain's CDR3 is CAWGVSYGYTF. DNA of the CDR3: TGTGCCTGGGGAGTATCCTACGGCTACACCTTC.